What follows is one T cell receptor beta chain and its context. Only a few counts were recorded for this clone. There is no known antigen for this receptor. Base qualities are missing; no much larger clone stands one base away. The donors were healthy, HIV-negative adults with no recently reported acute infections or vaccinations. Every donor was a Caucasian adult living in Nashville, Tennessee, USA. In the unsorted samples, some 94 million PBMCs were counted, and genomic DNA was extracted using the QIAamp DNA Blood Mini kit. Blood was collected by leukapheresis, and PBMCs were isolated by Ficoll-Histopaque density gradient centrifugation and then cryopreserved in liquid nitrogen vapor phase. The sample comes from a study of shared clonotypes between healthy human individuals (dated by TCRdb to about 2020). Background on the whole study: The cohort included three men and two women between 18 and 49 years of age. To estimate repertoire size and how much clonotypes are shared between individuals, the study performed deep sequencing of blood TCR repertoires from roughly five healthy adults. To increase sequencing depth and limit assay-specific biases, different laboratories used diverse techniques to prepare libraries and sequence TCR repertoires. Each donor's leukapheresis produced roughly between roughly 0.85 and 9.5 billion PBMCs.

TCR CDR3 regions were amplified from genomic DNA by multiplex PCR using the deep immunoSEQ assay. Extracted genomic DNA from each cell subset was spread evenly across all wells of several immunoSEQ 96-well plates, with each plate serving as a replicate. For unsorted PBMC, 300 ng of genomic DNA, equivalent to 30,000 to 35,000 T cell genomes, went into each replicate PCR. Ten immunoSEQ deep assay plates were used to sequence the unsorted PBMC genomic DNA. Purified libraries were measured with a Qubit 3.0 fluorometer, size-checked on a Bioanalyzer 2100, and measured again with the KAPA Library Quantification kit. Every immunoSEQ 96-well plate was sequenced on a dedicated single-read 150-cycle Illumina NextSeq 550 flow cell. On the authors' methods: The immunoSEQ output contained only junctional sequences without quality scores, so filtering could not match that applied to full-length reads. Sequences were annotated with PyIR, a Python wrapper for IgBLAST v1.9, using IMGT germline references to assign V/J genes and CDR3. Reads with weak V/J assignments (E-value above 1e-6), missing CDR3, stop codons, out-of-frame junctions, or ambiguous translated residues were removed. V3J clonotypes were defined by identical inferred V gene, J gene, and CDR3 amino acid sequence. To compute the percentage overlap between repertoires, the number of shared unique clonotypes was divided by the size of the smaller repertoire. Repertoire richness was assessed with RTK rarefaction, the Chao1 estimator, and Recon v2.1 estimates of unobserved clonotypes. TCRdb retrieved this table from immuneACCESS and kept in-frame rearrangements only. Not all clones are present; in checked studies, unresolved V genes account for under half, and no reason is known for the remainder. D and trimming come from the DNA, and the V and J calls and clone size come from that table. This sample lists roughly 96,000 clones; roughly half were detected once. Jointly, the top ten make up approximately 16% of the sample.

V is pared back by 2 bases and J by 1 base, with 12 bases lying between the germline termini. The germline V gene gives CDR1 as MNHNS and CDR2 as SASEGT. The cysteine opens and the phenylalanine closes a CDR3 of 15 amino acids. Only the CDR3 part of the read is kept: 45 bases, read in frame from the first base. Results and caveats for the whole study, not just this receptor: Sampling was limited to blood, and TCR repertoires in tissue likely differ from TCR repertoires in blood. Because the study included a small number of donors, the genetic and exposure-history diversity represented was limited. Based on pairwise subsampling, the degree of clonotype sharing among donors was expected to be affected by sequencing depth.

What was sequenced was PBMCs. The chain uses TRBV6-1 and TRBJ2-7, with TRBD1 perhaps the D gene, on 5 matching bases. The clonotype originates from a woman aged 40 to 55 in good health. Some clones in this sample may be carry-over from other donors' samples. The CDR3 amino acid sequence is: CASSERQGLSYEQYF. The DNA reads TGTGCCAGCAGTGAACGGCAGGGTCTTTCCTACGAGCAGTACTTC.